One and the same sample provided the 22 T cell receptor beta chains below, sequenced in a study of blood T cell repertoires in COVID-19 (dated by TCRdb to 2020 to 2021). Library construction relied on the immunoSEQ multiplex PCR assay. TCRdb mirrors the immuneACCESS table, restricted to in-frame sequences. Some clones are absent from its copies; in checked studies, under half trace to an unresolved V gene, and the reason for the others is unknown. The sample contains 250,000 or so clones, around nine tenths of them found a single time. 2.6% of the sample is taken by the ten largest. The sample comprised PBMCs or T cells enriched from blood (not recorded which). These receptors came from a woman aged 18-35 years who had recovered from COVID-19.

The chain combines TRBV19 with TRBJ1-4; perhaps TRBD1 as D (5 bases). CDR3 length: 16 amino acids. Germline V gene sequence: CDR1 LNHDA, CDR2 SQIVND (reference sequence). Deletions cut 3 bases from V and 11 bases from J, with 22 bases between. CDR3 amino acids: CASSMRTQISKGKLFF. CDR3 DNA: TGTGCCAGTAGTATGCGGACACAAATCTCGAAGGGGAAACTGTTTTTT.

The chain recombines TRBV25-1 with TRBJ1-2, with unresolved D. This CDR3 is 14 amino acids long. Looked up from germline, CDR1 is MGHDK and CDR2 is SYGVNS. The V end was cut by 8 bases, the J end by 4 bases, with 17 bases between. CDR3 sequence (DNA): TGTGCCAGCGGCCCTACGGGAGGGCTCTATGGCTACACCTTC. Protein: CASGPTGGLYGYTF.

The J gene is TRBJ2-2, the V gene TRBV6-5; 9 bases map to TRBD1. CDR3 size: 15 residues. V shed 2 bases, J shed 8 bases, and the junction held 6 bases outside the gene matches. The V gene's germline CDR1 is MNHEY and CDR2 SVGAGI. The CDR3 region has the DNA TGTGCCAGCAGTTACCGGGACAGGGAACGAGGGGAGCTGTTTTTT. Amino acid sequence: CASSYRDRERGELFF.

A few counts support this clone. V usage is TRBV28 and J usage is TRBJ2-5; D is uncertain. The germline V gene encodes CDR1 MDHEN and CDR2 SYDVKM. V lost 5 bases, J lost 1 base, and 23 bases lay in between. CDR3 length equals 18 residues. The DNA of the CDR3 is TGTGCCAGCAGTCCCGCTTACGAGCGACCTTCGGCCCAAGAGACCCAGTACTTC. Translation: CASSPAYERPSAQETQYF.

The chain is built from TRBV5-1 and TRBJ2-7; TRBD1 matches at 8 bases. CDR1 is SGHRS, CDR2 YFSETQ, per germline. This CDR3 region has 16 residues. V was clipped by 1 base and J by 2 bases; unmatched bases: 8. This chain's CDR3 is CASSLQPDREAYEQYF. For the CDR3, the DNA is TGCGCCAGCAGCTTGCAACCGGACAGGGAAGCCTACGAGCAGTACTTC.

V and J are TRBV5-4 and TRBJ1-1, with D unresolved. V was shortened by 7 bases and J by 3 bases, with 13 bases between the two germline ends. Germline assignment: CDR1 SGHNT and CDR2 YYREEE (reference sequence). The CDR3 runs to 13 residues. CDR3 loop: CASSTGRDTEAFF. The CDR3 region has the DNA TGTGCCAGCTCCACCGGGAGAGACACTGAAGCTTTCTTT.

This clone was found a few times. The chain combines TRBV19 with TRBJ1-3; D unresolved. The V gene lost 0 bases and the J gene lost 4 bases, with 16 bases spanning the gap. The V gene's germline CDR1 is LNHDA and CDR2 SQIVND (reference sequence). This CDR3 region has 17 residues. The CDR3 loop is CASSIEGSRRAGNTIYF. For the CDR3, the DNA is TGTGCCAGTAGTATAGAGGGCAGTCGCAGAGCCGGAAACACCATATATTTT.

V and J are TRBV2 and TRBJ2-5; 12 bases line up with TRBD1. The germline V gene encodes CDR1 SNHLY and CDR2 FYNNEI. The CDR3 loop spans 15 amino acids. V shed 6 bases, J shed 4 bases, and the junction held 6 bases outside the gene matches. CDR3 bases: TGTGCCAGCAGCTGGGACAGGGGGCGCGGAGAGACCCAGTACTTC. Translating gives CASSWDRGRGETQYF.

The CDR3 loop is CASSPVVAGSQETQYF. As DNA, the CDR3 is TGTGCCAGCAGCCCAGTGGTAGCGGGTAGCCAAGAGACCCAGTACTTC. The chain carries TRBV3-1 (or the pseudogene TRBV3-2) and TRBJ2-5, with 7 bases lining up with TRBD2. Germline-derived CDR1 and CDR2 are LGHDT and YNNKEL (reference sequence). Trimming cost V 4 bases and J 1 base; bases outside gene matches: 9. This CDR3 comprises 16 residues.

The rearrangement uses TRBV11-2 and TRBJ2-7, with 8 positions matching TRBD2. The CDR3 extends over 15 amino acids. The junction had 8 bases not matched to a gene; V was cut back by 4 bases and J by 3 bases. CDR1 and CDR2 from the germline V gene are SGHAT and FQNNGV. In DNA form, the CDR3 reads TGTGCCAGCAGCTCAACCGTAGCGGGGCACTACGAGCAGTACTTC. This encodes CASSSTVAGHYEQYF.

The V call is TRBV5-4, the J call TRBJ2-1, with D tentatively TRBD2 (6 bases). The V and J ends lost 2 bases and 6 bases respectively, with 12 bases between them. This CDR3 region has 14 residues. CDR1 is SGHNT and CDR2 is YYREEE in the germline V gene (reference sequence). This chain's CDR3 is CASSLEPAGNEQFF. The CDR3 bases are TGTGCCAGCAGCTTAGAACCAGCGGGCAATGAGCAGTTCTTC.

The chain links TRBV7-9 to TRBJ1-2; TRBD1 matches 8 bases. The CDR3 sequence is 14 residues long. Germline CDR1 reads SEHNR; CDR2 reads FQNEAQ (reference sequence). V lost 8 bases and J lost 1; bases outside the gene matches: 6. The CDR3 DNA is TGTGCCAGCGGGCAGGGGGCTGATAACTATGGCTACACCTTC. Protein: CASGQGADNYGYTF.

The chain carries TRBV28 and TRBJ1-2, with 8 bases lining up with TRBD1. The junction had 7 bases not matched to a gene; V was cut back by 4 bases and J by 6 bases. The germline CDR1 and CDR2 sequences are MDHEN and SYDVKM. The CDR3 spans 14 residues. The chain's CDR3 is CASSSQDRANGYTF. The CDR3 bases are TGTGCCAGCAGTTCACAGGACAGGGCCAATGGCTACACCTTC.

As to this clone: This sequence is one base from a far larger clone and is likely a read error. The gene calls are TRBV11-2 and TRBJ1-1; D is uncertain. Germline lookup yields CDR1 SGHAT and CDR2 FQNNGV. Between the trimmed V and J ends, which lost 0 bases and 4 bases, there was a span of 6 bases. CDR3 length equals 13 residues. CDR3 sequence (DNA): TGTGCCAGCAGCTTAGAGCGGGGCACTGAAGCTTTCTTT. Translation: CASSLERGTEAFF.

The genes are TRBV11-2 and TRBJ2-3; perhaps TRBD1 as D (6 bases). The CDR3 is made up of 13 amino acids. V lost 4 bases to trimming and J lost 11 bases, with 16 bases between them. Per the germline V gene, CDR1 is SGHAT and CDR2 is FQNNGV. CDR3 sequence: CASSSIRGAGQYF. CDR3 nucleotides: TGTGCCAGCAGCTCTATCAGGGGAGCTGGGCAGTATTTT.

This clone was recorded once. The genes are TRBV4-3 and TRBJ1-2, with 9 nucleotides matching TRBD1. Trimming removed 0 bases from V and 7 bases from J; junction bases left unmatched: 12. The CDR3 totals 17 residues. CDR1 is LGHNA, CDR2 YSLEER, per germline. The CDR3 DNA reads TGCGCCAGCAGCCAAGATAACAGGGGGCGCGTAGGTCCTGGCTACACCTTC. Its protein is CASSQDNRGRVGPGYTF.

The genes are TRBV18 and TRBJ2-3, with D perhaps matching TRBD2 (5 bases). V gave up 1 base and J gave up 4 bases, with 12 bases separating them. The CDR3 consists of 15 residues. The germline V gene has CDR1 KGHSH and CDR2 LQKENI. Here the CDR3 reads CASSPLASKPDTQYF. The DNA for the CDR3 is TGTGCCAGCTCACCACTGGCTAGCAAACCAGATACGCAGTATTTT.

CDR3 coding DNA: TGTGCCAGCAGCCACGGAGGCACAGATACGCAGTATTTT. It is translated as CASSHGGTDTQYF. This chain uses TRBV5-6 with TRBJ2-3; D gene unclear. From germline, CDR1 is SGHDT and CDR2 YYEEEE. V lost 4 bases to trimming and J lost 1 base, with 7 bases between them. The CDR3 is made up of 13 amino acids.

This chain links TRBV18 with TRBJ1-6; 8 bases fit TRBD1. CDR3 size: 15 residues. Trimming took 2 bases from V and 7 from J; bases not matched to a gene: 4. Germline CDR1 and CDR2: KGHSH and LQKENI. The DNA of the CDR3 is TGTGCCAGCTCACCAAGAGGACAGGGAAATTCACCCCTCCACTTT. Amino acids: CASSPRGQGNSPLHF.

V usage is TRBV21-1 and J usage is TRBJ1-6; the table's D call of TRBD1 was not tested on the DNA. TRBV21-1 is an annotated pseudogene. The CDR3 has 17 residues. CDR3 sequence: CASSIFRDRVENSPLHF. The CDR3, as DNA: TGTGCCAGCAGCATTTTCCGGGACAGGGTTGAGAATTCACCCCTCCACTTT.

This clone was counted a few times. This CDR3 is also generated by other DNA sequences in the sample. The chain recombines TRBV4-3 with TRBJ2-7, with D possibly TRBD1 on 6 matching bases. The germline V gene encodes CDR1 LGHNA and CDR2 YSLEER. Between the trimmed V and J ends, which lost 0 bases and 3 bases, there was a span of 9 bases. This CDR3 comprises 14 residues. DNA of the CDR3: TGCGCCAGCAGCCAAGATCTGACAGGCTACGAGCAGTACTTC. This sequence encodes CASSQDLTGYEQYF.

The chain uses TRBV4-1 and TRBJ2-7; D might be TRBD1 (6 bases). Germline assignment: CDR1 MGHRA and CDR2 YSYEKL. This CDR3 spans 16 amino acids. The V end was cut by 3 bases, the J end by 5 bases, with 20 bases between. In nucleotides, the CDR3 is TGCGCCAGCAGCCACGTCCCGGTCAGAACAGGGAACGAGCAGTACTTC. This encodes CASSHVPVRTGNEQYF.